This T cell receptor beta chain was captured in a study of T cells in Graves' hyperthyroidism and ophthalmopathy. CDR1 is SGHRS and CDR2 is YFSETQ in the germline V gene. The V gene end was trimmed by 7 bases and the J gene end by 9 bases; junction bases not matched to a gene: 10. This CDR3 comprises 16 residues. Amplification yielded TCR beta CDR3 regions, with RNA transcripts as the source. First-round RT-PCR with HTBI primers amplified the TCR CDR3 region. TCRdb processed the multiplex PCR reads anew with MiXCR; each CDR3 protein has one entry. Among 490,000 or so distinct CDR3 sequences listed, under 25% were seen once. In this sample, this clonotype turned up many times.

Input material: blood. The chain couples TRBV5-1 to TRBJ2-1; 16 nucleotides match TRBD2. This TCR was sampled from a woman in her 70s with Graves' ophthalmopathy. In DNA, the CDR3 is TGCGCCAGCGGTCCGGGACTAGCGGGAGGGCAGGCTGAGCAGTTCTTC. This sequence encodes CASGPGLAGGQAEQFF.